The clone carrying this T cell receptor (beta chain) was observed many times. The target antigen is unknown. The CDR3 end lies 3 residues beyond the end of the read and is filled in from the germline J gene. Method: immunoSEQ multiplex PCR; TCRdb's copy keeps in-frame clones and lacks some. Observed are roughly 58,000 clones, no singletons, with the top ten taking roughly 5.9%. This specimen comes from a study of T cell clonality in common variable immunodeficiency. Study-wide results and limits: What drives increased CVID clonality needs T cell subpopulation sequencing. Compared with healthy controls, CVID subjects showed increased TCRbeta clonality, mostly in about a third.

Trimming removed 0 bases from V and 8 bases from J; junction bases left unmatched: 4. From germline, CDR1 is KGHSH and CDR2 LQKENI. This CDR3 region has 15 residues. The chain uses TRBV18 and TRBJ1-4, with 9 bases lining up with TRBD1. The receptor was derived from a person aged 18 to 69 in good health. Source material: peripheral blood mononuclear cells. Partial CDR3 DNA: TGTGCCAGCTCACCACCGGGACAGGGTCGAGAAAAA. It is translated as CASSPPGQGREK. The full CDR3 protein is CASSPPGQGREKLFF.